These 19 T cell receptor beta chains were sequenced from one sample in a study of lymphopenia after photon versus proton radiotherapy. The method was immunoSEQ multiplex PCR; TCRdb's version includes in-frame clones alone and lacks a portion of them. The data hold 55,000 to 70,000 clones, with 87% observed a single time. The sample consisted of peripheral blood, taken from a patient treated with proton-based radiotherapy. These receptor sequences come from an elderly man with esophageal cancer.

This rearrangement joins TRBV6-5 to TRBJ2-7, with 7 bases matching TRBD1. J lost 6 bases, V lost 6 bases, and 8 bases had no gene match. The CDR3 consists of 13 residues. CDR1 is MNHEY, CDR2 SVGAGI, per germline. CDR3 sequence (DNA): TGTGCCAGCAGCGGGACAGCCCCCTCCGAGCAGTACTTC. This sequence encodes CASSGTAPSEQYF.

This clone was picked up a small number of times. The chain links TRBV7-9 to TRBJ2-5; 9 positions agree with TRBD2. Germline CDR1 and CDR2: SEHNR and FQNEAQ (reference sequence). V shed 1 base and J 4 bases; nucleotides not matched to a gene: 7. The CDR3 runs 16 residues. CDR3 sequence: CASSLVSGSSRETQYF. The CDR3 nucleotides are TGTGCCAGCAGCTTAGTTAGCGGGAGTTCGAGAGAGACCCAGTACTTC.

This CDR3 reads CASSQNGAGEKLFF. In nucleotides, the CDR3 is TGCGCCAGCAGCCAAAACGGGGCTGGGGAAAAACTGTTTTTT. The V call is TRBV4-3, the J call TRBJ1-4; D perhaps matches TRBD1 (5 bases). The CDR3 is 14 amino acids. From germline, CDR1 is LGHNA and CDR2 YSLEER. The V and J ends lost 2 bases and 8 bases respectively, with 12 bases between them.

CDR3 in DNA: TGTGCCAGCAGTGACCCCGACAGGGACTCCTACGAGCAGTACTTC. Protein: CASSDPDRDSYEQYF. The rearrangement uses TRBV2 and TRBJ2-7; 7 nucleotides line up with TRBD1. CDR1 and CDR2 (germline): SNHLY, FYNNEI. The CDR3 loop spans 15 amino acids. V was clipped by 3 bases and J by 0 bases; unmatched bases: 5.

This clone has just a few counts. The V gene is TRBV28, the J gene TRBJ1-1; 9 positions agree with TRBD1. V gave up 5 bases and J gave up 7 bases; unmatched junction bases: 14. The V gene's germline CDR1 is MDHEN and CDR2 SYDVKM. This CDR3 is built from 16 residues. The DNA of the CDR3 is TGTGCCAGCAGTCCGACAGGGGGGGGGACGGAAGATGAAGCTTTCTTT. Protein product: CASSPTGGGTEDEAFF.

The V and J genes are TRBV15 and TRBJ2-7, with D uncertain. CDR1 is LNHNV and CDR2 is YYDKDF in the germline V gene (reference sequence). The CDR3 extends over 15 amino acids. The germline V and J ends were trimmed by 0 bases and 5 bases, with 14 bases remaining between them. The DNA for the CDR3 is TGTGCCACCAGCAGAGATAAGGTGAGGCGACACGAGCAGTACTTC. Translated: CATSRDKVRRHEQYF.

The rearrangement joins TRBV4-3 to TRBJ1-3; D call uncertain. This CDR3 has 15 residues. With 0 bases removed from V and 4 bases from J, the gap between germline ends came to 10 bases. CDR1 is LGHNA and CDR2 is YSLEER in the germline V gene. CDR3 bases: TGCGCCAGCAGCCAAGATCTCCCGACGGGAAACACCATATATTTT. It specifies CASSQDLPTGNTIYF.

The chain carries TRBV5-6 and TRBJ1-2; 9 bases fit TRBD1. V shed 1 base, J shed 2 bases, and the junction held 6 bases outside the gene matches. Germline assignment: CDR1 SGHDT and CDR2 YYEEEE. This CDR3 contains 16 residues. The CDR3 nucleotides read TGTGCCAGCAGCTTGTGGGGACAGGGCTTCAACTATGGCTACACCTTC. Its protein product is CASSLWGQGFNYGYTF.

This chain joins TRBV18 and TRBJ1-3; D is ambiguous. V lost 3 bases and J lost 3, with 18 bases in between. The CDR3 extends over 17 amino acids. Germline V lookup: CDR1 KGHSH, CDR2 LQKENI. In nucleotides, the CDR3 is TGTGCCAGCTCACCTTCCCTCCGGGCAGCTTATGGAAACACCATATATTTT. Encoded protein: CASSPSLRAAYGNTIYF.

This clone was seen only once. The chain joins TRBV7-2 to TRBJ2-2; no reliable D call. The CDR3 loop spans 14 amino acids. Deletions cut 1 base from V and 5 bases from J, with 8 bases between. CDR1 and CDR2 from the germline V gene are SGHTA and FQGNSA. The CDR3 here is CASSLGLLTGELFF. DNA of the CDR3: TGTGCCAGCAGCTTAGGCCTATTAACCGGGGAGCTGTTTTTT.

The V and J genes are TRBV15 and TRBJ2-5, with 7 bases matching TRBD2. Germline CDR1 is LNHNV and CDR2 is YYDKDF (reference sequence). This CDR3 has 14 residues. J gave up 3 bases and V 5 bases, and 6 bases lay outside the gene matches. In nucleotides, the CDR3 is TGTGCCACCAGCGGGGGGGGAGACGAAGAGACCCAGTACTTC. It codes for CATSGGGDEETQYF.

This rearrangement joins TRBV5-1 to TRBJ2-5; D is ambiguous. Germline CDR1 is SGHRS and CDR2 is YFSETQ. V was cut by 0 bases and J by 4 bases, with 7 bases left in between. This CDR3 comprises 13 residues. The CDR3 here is CASSLELVETQYF. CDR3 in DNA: TGCGCCAGCAGCTTGGAGCTCGTAGAGACCCAGTACTTC. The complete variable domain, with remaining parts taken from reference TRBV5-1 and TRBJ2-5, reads KAGVTQTPRYLIKTRGQQVTLSCSPISGHRSVSWYQQTPGQGLQFLFEYFSETQRNKGNFPGRFSGRQFSNSRSEMNVSTLELGDSALYLCASSLELVETQYFGPGTRLLVL.

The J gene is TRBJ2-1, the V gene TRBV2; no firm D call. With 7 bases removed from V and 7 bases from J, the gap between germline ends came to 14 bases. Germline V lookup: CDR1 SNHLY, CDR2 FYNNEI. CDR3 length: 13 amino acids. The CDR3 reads CASMGILGNEQFF. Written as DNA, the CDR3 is TGTGCCAGCATGGGGATCCTGGGGAATGAGCAGTTCTTC.

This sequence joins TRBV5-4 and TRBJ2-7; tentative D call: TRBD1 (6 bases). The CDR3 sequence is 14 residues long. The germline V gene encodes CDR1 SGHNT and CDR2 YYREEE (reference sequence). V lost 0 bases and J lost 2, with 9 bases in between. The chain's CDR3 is CASSLDRAPYEQYF. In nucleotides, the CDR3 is TGTGCCAGCAGCTTGGACAGGGCCCCCTACGAGCAGTACTTC.

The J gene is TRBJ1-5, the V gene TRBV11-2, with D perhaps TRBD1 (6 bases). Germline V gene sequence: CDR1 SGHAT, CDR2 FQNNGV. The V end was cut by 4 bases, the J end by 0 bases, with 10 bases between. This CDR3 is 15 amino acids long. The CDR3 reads CASSSTGLSNQPQHF. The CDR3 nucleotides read TGTGCCAGCAGCTCGACAGGCCTTAGCAATCAGCCCCAGCATTTT.

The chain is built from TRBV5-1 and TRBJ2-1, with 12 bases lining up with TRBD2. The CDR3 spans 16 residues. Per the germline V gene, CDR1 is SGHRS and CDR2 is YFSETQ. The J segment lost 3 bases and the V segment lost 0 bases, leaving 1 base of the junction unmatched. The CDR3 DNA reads TGCGCCAGCAGCTTGGAGACTAGCGGGGGCTACAATGAGCAGTTCTTC. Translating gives CASSLETSGGYNEQFF.

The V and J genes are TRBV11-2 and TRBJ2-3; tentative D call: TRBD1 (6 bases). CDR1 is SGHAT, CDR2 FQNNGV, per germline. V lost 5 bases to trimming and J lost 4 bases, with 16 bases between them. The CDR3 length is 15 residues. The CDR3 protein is CASSPGVRVADTQYF. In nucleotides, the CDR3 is TGTGCCAGCAGCCCAGGGGTCAGGGTTGCAGATACGCAGTATTTT.

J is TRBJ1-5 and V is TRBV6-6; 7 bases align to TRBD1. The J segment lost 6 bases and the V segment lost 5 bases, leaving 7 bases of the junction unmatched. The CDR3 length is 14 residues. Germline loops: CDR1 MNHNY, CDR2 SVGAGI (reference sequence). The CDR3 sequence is CASSGTDSFQPQHF. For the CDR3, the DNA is TGTGCCAGCAGTGGGACAGATTCTTTTCAGCCCCAGCATTTT.

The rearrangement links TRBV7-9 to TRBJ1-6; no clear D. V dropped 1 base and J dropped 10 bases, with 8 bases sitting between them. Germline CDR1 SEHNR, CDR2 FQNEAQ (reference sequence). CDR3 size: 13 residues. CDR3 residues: CASSLDPGSPLHF. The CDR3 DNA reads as TGTGCCAGCAGCTTAGATCCCGGGTCACCCCTCCACTTT.